The rows below give T cell receptor beta chains drawn from one sample of a study of blood T cell repertoires in COVID-19. The table came from immunoSEQ multiplex PCR; TCRdb's copy has only in-frame clones and leaves some out. Here the sample spans approximately 97,000 clones, approximately 90% being singletons. Sequencing input: peripheral blood. The receptors shown here come from a man between 60 and 75 years old with acute or convalescent COVID-19. CDR3s include the opening cysteine and the closing phenylalanine or tryptophan. A D gene is named only where the DNA matches it firmly. The listing skips clone size in some rows; elsewhere it reads once, few, many or a size class.

D gene,J gene,V gene,clone size,CDR3 protein,CDR3 DNA
.,TRBJ2-1,TRBV5-4,.,CASSLDTPGEQFF,TGTGCCAGCAGCTTGGACACGCCGGGAGAGCAGTTCTTC
.,TRBJ1-1,TRBV7-9,once,CASSLEGQGAEAFF,TGTGCCAGCAGCTTAGAGGGGCAGGGCGCTGAAGCTTTCTTT
.,TRBJ2-3,TRBV5-6,.,CASSSNQGISDTQYF,TGTGCCAGCAGCTCAAACCAGGGTATCTCAGATACGCAGTATTTT
TRBD1,TRBJ1-1,TRBV3-1/TRBV3-2,.,CASSSDREAFF,TGTGCCAGCAGCTCGGACAGGGAAGCTTTCTTT
.,TRBJ1-2,TRBV5-1,.,CASSSTIDGYTF,TGCGCCAGCAGCAGCACCATTGATGGCTACACCTTC
.,TRBJ1-2,TRBV2,.,CASTTGWDYGYTF,TGTGCCAGCACAACGGGGTGGGACTATGGCTACACCTTC
TRBD1,TRBJ1-6,TRBV19,.,CASKDRETSPLHF,TGTGCCAGTAAGGACAGGGAAACTTCACCCCTCCACTTT
.,TRBJ1-1,TRBV5-4,.,CASSWAKNTEAFF,TGTGCCAGCAGCTGGGCCAAGAACACTGAAGCTTTCTTT
.,TRBJ2-5,TRBV2,once,CASSANQGSGTQYF,TGTGCCAGCAGTGCGAATCAGGGTAGCGGGACCCAGTACTTC
.,TRBJ1-1,TRBV18,.,CASSPLQLTGGIMNTEAFF,TGTGCCAGCTCACCACTCCAGCTGACCGGCGGGATCATGAACACTGAAGCTTTCTTT
TRBD1,TRBJ2-7,TRBV5-5,.,CASSLGQGSYEQYF,TGTGCCAGCAGCCTGGGACAGGGGAGCTACGAGCAGTACTTC
.,TRBJ1-2,TRBV7-8,.,CASSPDSPGYTF,TGTGCCAGCAGCCCGGACAGTCCGGGCTACACCTTC
.,TRBJ2-1,TRBV7-7,.,CASSLGQDNEQFF,TGTGCCAGCAGCTTAGGCCAGGACAATGAGCAGTTCTTC
.,TRBJ2-2,TRBV30,.,CAWSSGSGPGELFF,TGTGCCTGGTCCTCTGGGTCAGGGCCCGGGGAGCTGTTTTTT
TRBD2,TRBJ2-5,TRBV18,once,CASSPGTSWQETQYF,TGTGCCAGCTCACCCGGGACTAGCTGGCAAGAGACCCAGTACTTC
.,TRBJ1-1,TRBV7-9,.,CASSTGLLQNTEAFF,TGTGCCAGCAGCACGGGACTTCTGCAGAACACTGAAGCTTTCTTT
.,TRBJ1-1,TRBV3-1/TRBV3-2,.,CASSKTRETEAFF,TGTGCCAGCAGCAAAACAAGGGAGACTGAAGCTTTCTTT
.,TRBJ1-1,TRBV7-8,.,CASSPVGGAGTEAFF,TGTGCCAGCAGCCCAGTGGGGGGGGCCGGCACTGAAGCTTTCTTT
.,TRBJ2-1,TRBV11-3,.,CASSFGGGGRYNEQFF,TGTGCCAGCAGCTTCGGTGGGGGGGGCAGGTACAATGAGCAGTTCTTC
.,TRBJ2-5,TRBV3-1/TRBV3-2,.,CASSQEIHPQETQYF,TGTGCCAGCAGCCAAGAAATACATCCCCAAGAGACCCAGTACTTC
.,TRBJ1-1,TRBV18,once,CASSPPRRQENTEAFF,TGTGCCAGCTCACCACCCCGACGACAGGAGAACACTGAAGCTTTCTTT
TRBD2,TRBJ2-1,TRBV6-4,.,CASSSLAGGRYEQFF,TGTGCCAGCAGTTCTCTAGCGGGGGGTCGATATGAGCAGTTCTTC
.,TRBJ1-3,TRBV30,.,CAWSPPWTVSSGNTIYF,TGTGCCTGGAGTCCCCCTTGGACAGTCTCCTCTGGAAACACCATATATTTT
.,TRBJ2-5,TRBV18,.,CASSPLPRETQYF,TGTGCCAGCTCACCACTTCCACGGGAGACCCAGTACTTC
TRBD1,TRBJ1-2,TRBV6-1,.,CASSEAGQGAYGYTF,TGTGCCAGCAGTGAAGCTGGACAGGGGGCCTATGGCTACACCTTC
TRBD1,TRBJ2-2,TRBV3-1/TRBV3-2,.,CASSQDVGGAWTGELFF,TGTGCCAGCAGCCAAGATGTAGGGGGCGCATGGACCGGGGAGCTGTTTTTT
.,TRBJ1-1,TRBV5-4,.,CASSLRGGTEAFF,TGTGCCAGCAGCCTCCGGGGGGGCACTGAAGCTTTCTTT
TRBD1,TRBJ1-3,TRBV30,.,CAYLGTASSGNTIYF,TGTGCCTACCTAGGGACAGCTAGCTCTGGAAACACCATATATTTT
.,TRBJ1-1,TRBV5-6,.,CASSLNRDTEAFF,TGTGCCAGCAGCTTGAACAGGGACACTGAAGCTTTCTTT
TRBD1,TRBJ1-1,TRBV27,.,CASTKLTGTGVTEAFF,TGTGCCAGCACCAAACTCACCGGGACAGGGGTGACTGAAGCTTTCTTT
TRBD1,TRBJ2-1,TRBV28,.,CASSQQQGAQNEQFF,TGTGCCAGCAGCCAACAACAGGGGGCGCAGAATGAGCAGTTCTTC
.,TRBJ1-5,TRBV10-2,.,CASSEQDQPQHF,TGCGCCAGCAGTGAGCAGGATCAGCCCCAGCATTTT
TRBD1,TRBJ1-2,TRBV5-1,.,CASSTGTGTNYGYTF,TGCGCCAGCAGCACCGGGACAGGGACCAACTATGGCTACACCTTC
.,TRBJ1-1,TRBV12-5,.,CASGRDTEAFF,TGTGCTAGTGGCCGCGACACTGAAGCTTTCTTT
TRBD1,TRBJ1-2,TRBV6-5,.,CASTGQGLVYTF,TGTGCCAGCACTGGACAGGGCCTGGTCTACACCTTC
TRBD2,TRBJ2-3,TRBV18,.,CASSPAGVDTQYF,TGTGCCAGCTCTCCCGCGGGGGTAGATACGCAGTATTTT